One T cell receptor (beta chain) is described in this entry. The CDR3 sequence is 13 residues long. The V gene's germline CDR1 is KGHDR and CDR2 SFDVKD. Trimming took off 10 bases at V and 8 bases at J, with 16 bases between the two ends. These data come from a study of blood T cell repertoires in COVID-19. Study background: The origin of the acute and convalescent COVID-19 samples was the United States, Italy and Spain. From T cells, B-cell-depleted T cells, or PBMCs came the material, which was cDNA or gDNA.

A PCR-confirmed or clinician-diagnosed COVID-19 case had contacted exposed participants within 2 weeks of entry. How the authors handled the data: By means of reference gene primer amplification, nucleated cell counts were estimated. Sequenced by immunoSEQ multiplex PCR; TCRdb stores in-frame clones only, minus some. The V and J calls and clone size are taken from that table; D and trimming were inferred from the DNA. This sample has approximately 340,000 clones, with about nine tenths found just once. The chain employs TRBV24-1 and TRBJ2-2, with a tentative D call TRBD2 (5 bases). The sequencing input was PBMCs or T cells enriched from blood (not recorded which). The receptor was derived from a woman in her forties who had been exposed to COVID-19. The CDR3 protein is CATTAGVGGELFF. As DNA, the CDR3 is TGTGCCACTACCGCCGGGGTTGGGGGGGAGCTGTTTTTT.